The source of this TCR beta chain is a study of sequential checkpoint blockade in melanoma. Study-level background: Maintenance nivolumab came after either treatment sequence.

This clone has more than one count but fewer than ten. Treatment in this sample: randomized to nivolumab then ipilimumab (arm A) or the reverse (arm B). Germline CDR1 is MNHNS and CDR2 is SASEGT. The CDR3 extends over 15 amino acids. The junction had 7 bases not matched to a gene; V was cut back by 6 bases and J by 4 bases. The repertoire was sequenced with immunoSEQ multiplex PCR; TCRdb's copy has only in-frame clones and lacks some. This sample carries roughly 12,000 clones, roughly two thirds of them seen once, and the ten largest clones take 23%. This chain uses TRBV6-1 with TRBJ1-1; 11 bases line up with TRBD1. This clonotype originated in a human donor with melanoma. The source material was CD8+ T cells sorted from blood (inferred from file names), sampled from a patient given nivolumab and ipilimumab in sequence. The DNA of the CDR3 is TGTGCCAGCAGGCTGGGACAGGGGGGTGGCACTGAAGCTTTCTTT. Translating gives CASRLGQGGGTEAFF.